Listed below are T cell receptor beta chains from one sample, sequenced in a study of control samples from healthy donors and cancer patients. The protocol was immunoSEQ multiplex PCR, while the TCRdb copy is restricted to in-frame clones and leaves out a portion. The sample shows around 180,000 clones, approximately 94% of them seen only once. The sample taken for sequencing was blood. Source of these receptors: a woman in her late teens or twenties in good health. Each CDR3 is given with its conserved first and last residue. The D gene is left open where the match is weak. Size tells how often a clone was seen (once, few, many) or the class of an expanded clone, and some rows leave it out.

CASSYSIGGDNQPQHF,TGTGCCAGCAGTTACAGTATAGGGGGGGACAATCAGCCCCAGCATTTT,NA,TRBJ1-5,NA,TRBV6-6
CASSQDMVGYGYTF,TGTGCCAGCAGCCAAGATATGGTGGGCTATGGCTACACCTTC,NA,TRBJ1-2,NA,TRBV3-1/TRBV3-2
CASSWKAENTIYF,TGTGCCAGCAGTTGGAAGGCTGAGAACACCATATATTTT,NA,TRBJ1-3,NA,TRBV6-6
CASSLDPTGVMAGYTF,TGTGCCAGCAGCTTAGATCCGACAGGGGTTATGGCTGGCTACACCTTC,TRBD1,TRBJ1-2,NA,TRBV11-3
CASSSGGSQHF,TGTGCCAGCAGTTCAGGGGGGTCCCAGCATTTT,TRBD1,TRBJ1-5,NA,TRBV6-5
CASSTSGTGEGYGYTF,TGTGCCAGCAGTACATCCGGGACAGGGGAGGGCTATGGCTACACCTTC,TRBD1,TRBJ1-2,NA,TRBV27
CASSVVTGYGELFF,TGTGCCAGCAGCGTAGTGACCGGGTACGGGGAGCTGTTTTTT,NA,TRBJ2-2,NA,TRBV9
CASSVEEVGYTGELFF,TGTGCCAGCAGCGTAGAAGAGGTCGGGTACACCGGGGAGCTGTTTTTT,NA,TRBJ2-2,once,TRBV9
CASAQGGNTEAFF,TGTGCCAGCGCCCAGGGTGGAAACACTGAAGCTTTCTTT,NA,TRBJ1-1,NA,TRBV7-2
CASSQVTGAHSPRPYEQYF,TGCGCCAGCAGCCAAGTTACAGGGGCCCACTCCCCGCGGCCCTACGAGCAGTACTTC,TRBD1,TRBJ2-7,NA,TRBV4-1
CASDRGLETYEQYF,TGTGCCAGTGACAGGGGGCTAGAAACCTACGAGCAGTACTTC,TRBD1,TRBJ2-7,NA,TRBV2
CSASGLAGPSLKDEQFF,TGCAGTGCTAGTGGGCTAGCGGGACCCTCACTGAAGGATGAGCAGTTCTTC,TRBD2,TRBJ2-1,NA,TRBV20-1
CASSLGGTGNQPQHF,TGTGCCAGCAGTTTAGGGGGGACAGGCAATCAGCCCCAGCATTTT,TRBD1,TRBJ1-5,once,TRBV28
CASSSRMNIQYF,TGTGCCAGCAGTTCTCGAATGAACATTCAGTACTTC,NA,TRBJ2-4,NA,TRBV12-3/TRBV12-4
CASSQDGGSWSYTF,TGCGCCAGCAGCCAAGATGGGGGGAGTTGGAGCTACACCTTC,NA,TRBJ1-2,NA,TRBV4-3
CASSPRQGSGNTIYF,TGTGCCAGCAGCCCTCGACAGGGTTCTGGAAACACCATATATTTT,TRBD1,TRBJ1-3,NA,TRBV9
CASSDPGQGRHSNQPQHF,TGTGCCAGCAGCGACCCGGGACAGGGGAGACATAGCAATCAGCCCCAGCATTTT,TRBD1,TRBJ1-5,NA,TRBV7-2
CASSFQPAYGYTF,TGTGCCAGCAGCTTTCAACCGGCCTATGGCTACACCTTC,NA,TRBJ1-2,NA,TRBV7-6
CASSKHPGGQPGELFF,TGTGCCAGCAGCAAACATCCAGGGGGACAACCCGGGGAGCTGTTTTTT,NA,TRBJ2-2,NA,TRBV21-1